This T cell receptor (beta chain) was retrieved from a study of OX40 agonist ivuxolimab in advanced cancers. Turning to the study itself: Ivuxolimab, an agonist antibody against OX40 (CD134), was given to patients. Whole-study results and caveats: Within 6 weeks, CD4+ and CD8+ blood T cells expanded clonally at 0.1 to 3.0 mg/kg.

On this clone: The antigen remains undetermined.

TCRdb's copy holds only in-frame clones and misses some; the assay was immunoSEQ multiplex PCR. The sample yields about 46,000 clones, 91% seen once. With 0 bases removed from V and 4 bases from J, the gap between germline ends came to 11 bases. Germline values: CDR1 SGHRS, CDR2 YFSETQ. The CDR3 consists of 15 residues. Sequencing was performed on CD4+ or CD8+ T cells sorted from blood, taken in a trial of the OX40 agonist ivuxolimab. The TCR originated in an adult with an advanced solid tumor such as melanoma, head and neck, liver or kidney cancer. This chain uses TRBV5-1 with TRBJ2-1; the D gene is possibly TRBD2 (6 bases). The CDR3 is CASSLVASEYNEQFF. Written as DNA, the CDR3 is TGCGCCAGCAGCTTGGTGGCTAGCGAATACAATGAGCAGTTCTTC.